This T cell receptor (beta chain) comes out of a study of blood T cells in healthy people across ages. The overall study: T cells yielded about one barcoded beta molecule per two cells through template switching.

J lost 8 bases, V lost 7 bases, and 10 bases had no gene match. Germline V gives CDR1 SQVTM, CDR2 ANQGSEA. The CDR3 totals 13 residues. This clonotype was seen a handful of times. The use of a sample-barcoded 5' primer and a J-beta primer mix characterized a second PCR of about 6 to 12 cycles. TCRdb re-derived calls from the 5' RACE reads in MiXCR, one entry per CDR3 protein. The sample holds about 1.5 million distinct CDR3 sequences, roughly two fifths seen once. Healthy Caucasian individuals from Russia aged about 6 to 90 served as donors. The authors isolated at least 6.5 million PBMCs per sample. Sequenced material: blood. The chain is built from TRBV29-1 and TRBJ1-4, with 7 bases matching TRBD1. This clonotype was sampled from a woman aged 18 to 35 in good health. For the CDR3, the DNA is TGCAGCGCTACAGGGGCGCAACAAGAAAAACTGTTTTTT. Residues: CSATGAQQEKLFF.